This T cell receptor (beta chain) was observed in a study of identical twins. Findings and caveats of the study: Models underpredicted monozygotic twin sharing of out-of-frame TCR alpha. Abundant cord blood beta clonotypes carried fewer insertions; memory repertoires showed none. Findings came from cross-sectional statistics, without long-term follow-up of donors.

The sample holds many counts of this clonotype. The antigen remains unidentified. The germline gives CDR1 SGHRS, CDR2 YFSETQ. With 4 bases removed from V and 0 bases from J, the gap between germline ends came to 14 bases. The CDR3 covers 15 residues. Template switching added a universal primer binding site, and final cDNA carried unique molecular identifiers. Via MiXCR, TCRdb re-called the 5' RACE reads, giving one row per CDR3 protein. The repertoire holds under 900,000 distinct CDR3 sequences, with roughly 12% as singletons. These sequences were also reported in another study, on yellow fever vaccine responses in identical twins.

This sequence was found in a woman aged 18-30 years in good health. Sequenced material: PBMCs. The chain is built from TRBV5-1 and TRBJ2-7, with D tentatively TRBD2 (5 bases). The CDR3 DNA sequence: TGCGCCAGCAGCCCCCGGACGGACTCCTCCTACGAGCAGTACTTC. Its protein product is CASSPRTDSSYEQYF.